The source of this T cell receptor (beta chain) is a study of T cells in Graves' hyperthyroidism and ophthalmopathy. Study-wide context: Peripheral blood was obtained at initial diagnosis, preceding any treatment. Study-wide results and limits: A model using 13 V-J features told ophthalmopathy apart from stable hyperthyroidism. Blood samples included most of the expanded thyroid clonotypes exceeding 0.001.

The blood sample dates from first hyperthyroidism diagnosis, preceding any ophthalmopathy symptoms. The TCR beta CDR3 regions underwent amplification using RNA transcripts as the source. The primer set for the first-round RT-PCR of the TCR CDR3 was HTBI. TCRdb analysed the multiplex PCR reads with MiXCR anew, one entry per CDR3 protein. The table has roughly 380,000 distinct CDR3 sequences, about 13% seen once. The germline V gene encodes CDR1 MDHEN and CDR2 SYDVKM. Trimming pared 5 bases from V and 1 base from J, leaving 12 bases between. The CDR3 has 14 residues. This clonotype was counted at least ten times. The antigen remains unidentified.

The sequenced material came from blood. This clonotype was obtained from a young man with Graves' hyperthyroidism that later progressed to Graves' ophthalmopathy. The J gene is TRBJ2-7, the V gene TRBV28, with D possibly being TRBD1 (7 bases). CDR3 region: CASSIQGRSYEQYF. The CDR3 region has the DNA TGTGCCAGCAGTATACAGGGGAGGTCCTACGAGCAGTACTTC.